This entry concerns a single T cell receptor beta chain. The antigen is undetermined. Sequencing used immunoSEQ multiplex PCR; TCRdb keeps in-frame clones, though not all of them. The table shows about 110,000 clones, with roughly 88% occurring only once. This entry comes from a study of T cell responses to AZD1222 COVID-19 vaccine. Study results and caveats: Donors were chiefly white British, with a greater number of females, and clonal diversity was perhaps underestimated. With two AZD1222 doses given, Spike-specific TCR breadth and depth both rose. Unmutated variant regions are reportedly targeted by nearly half of spike-specific TCRs.

Germline V gene data show CDR1 as LGHDT and CDR2 as YNNKEL (reference sequence). The junction had 10 bases not matched to a gene; V was cut back by 0 bases and J by 5 bases. CDR3 size: 18 residues. The specimen was peripheral blood, collected on day 0 of AZD1222 vaccination. The chain links TRBV3-1 (or the pseudogene TRBV3-2) to TRBJ1-2; 12 nucleotides match TRBD1. The sequence was obtained from an adult in good health. The CDR3 DNA sequence: TGTGCCAGCAGCCAAGATAAGAGGAGGGGACAGGGGGCATATGGCTACACCTTC. The encoded protein is CASSQDKRRGQGAYGYTF.